This TCR beta chain comes out of a study of T cell responses to AZD1222 COVID-19 vaccine (dated by TCRdb to the early 2020s). As for the study more broadly: TCR sequencing was performed for roughly 240 trial participants, of whom 200 to 210 were given two doses of AZD1222 and around 25 were given two doses of MenACWY control vaccine. Trial participants were enrolled by age into 18-55, 56-69 and 70-plus year subgroups, with around 150, 28 and 57 TCR-sequenced participants respectively.

Via the germline V gene (reference sequence), CDR1 is LNHDA and CDR2 SQIVND. V loses 7 bases of germline sequence and J loses 6 bases, and the interval between the two ends is 21 bases. The CDR3 spans 15 residues, from the cysteine through the phenylalanine. The DNA shown is the 45-base CDR3, in frame from base 1. Regarding this clone: Its antigen remains unidentified. No much larger clone exists at a distance of one base, and base qualities are not known.

The CDR3 regions of human TCRbeta chains were analyzed by immunosequencing. Turning to the authors' computational methods: TCRs in the repertoires were matched against a reference library of SARS-CoV-2-specific TCRs that had been generated with the MIRA antigen-specificity platform. Breadth was defined as the fraction of unique TCRs that were SARS-CoV-2-associated, and depth was defined as the fraction of total T cells that were SARS-CoV-2-associated. Using the MIRA data, each spike-specific TCR was mapped to the spike region that the TCR reacts to and placed in a CD4 or CD8 class. Log10-transformed breadth and depth values were compared by one-way ANOVA with Sidak's multiple comparisons tests. The source is immuneACCESS, and TCRdb retained only in-frame sequences with V and J called. Part of the clones is not carried over; for the studies checked, unresolved V genes explain less than half of this, and the remainder is unexplained. That table furnishes V, J and clone size, whereas the DNA furnished D and trimming. A total of about 180,000 clones appear in this sample, about 90% of them only once. Clones ranked in the top ten supply around 4.5% of the sample.

The study at large found these results: After two AZD1222 doses, both the breadth and the depth of spike-specific TCRs were significantly higher than at day 0 and than in MenACWY recipients. Epitopes outside the regions mutated in the B.1.351 and B.1.1.7 variants were reportedly recognized by nearly half of the unique spike-specific TCRs. Because no day 14 peak-response samples were available, the repertoires could be characterized only after the peak T cell response. Conclusions about previously exposed vaccinees are limited because only five to seven AZD1222 recipients were SARS-CoV-2 seropositive at baseline. The 56-69-year group was small, and its depth increase did not reach significance, likely because of low power. Most participants were white British and females outnumbered males, and the authors suggested that clonal diversity may have been underestimated. Vaccine-associated CD4 TCRs spanned the whole spike protein, with dominant responses in regions 160-218 and 743-854.

Interpreted using the paper, the time point label stands for: about 28 days (+/-7) after the second vaccine dose. This sample's treatment or condition label indicates: meningococcal conjugate vaccine given as trial control. Samples from vaccinated people were obtained from the UK trials COV001 and COV002, which included a single-blind randomized controlled phase 2/3 trial of AZD1222 (ChAdOx1 nCoV-19) in healthy adults. For TCRbeta chain sequencing, PBMC samples were collected from trial participants at day 0 and at day 28 after the second dose. The TCR was taken from an adult who received the MenACWY meningococcal vaccine as a control. This material consisted of peripheral blood, taken 28 days after the second dose of the MenACWY control vaccine. The chain was built from TRBV19 and TRBJ1-2; the D gene cannot be resolved reliably. The CDR3 sequence is CASISSTLRGHGYTF. The DNA sequence is as follows: TGTGCCAGTATCAGCTCGACACTTCGTGGGCATGGCTACACCTTC.